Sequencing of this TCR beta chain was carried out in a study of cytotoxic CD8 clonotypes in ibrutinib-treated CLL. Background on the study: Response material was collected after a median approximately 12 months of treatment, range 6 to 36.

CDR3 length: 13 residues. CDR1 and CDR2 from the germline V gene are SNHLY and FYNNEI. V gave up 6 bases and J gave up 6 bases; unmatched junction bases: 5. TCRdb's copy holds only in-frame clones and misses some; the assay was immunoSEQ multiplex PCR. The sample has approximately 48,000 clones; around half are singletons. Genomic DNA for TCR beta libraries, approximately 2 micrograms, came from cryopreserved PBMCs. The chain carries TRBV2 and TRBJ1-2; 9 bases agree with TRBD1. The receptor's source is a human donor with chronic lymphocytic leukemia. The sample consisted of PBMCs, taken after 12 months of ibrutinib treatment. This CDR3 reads CASRTGQGNGYTF. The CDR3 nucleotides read TGTGCCAGCAGAACCGGACAGGGGAATGGCTACACCTTC.